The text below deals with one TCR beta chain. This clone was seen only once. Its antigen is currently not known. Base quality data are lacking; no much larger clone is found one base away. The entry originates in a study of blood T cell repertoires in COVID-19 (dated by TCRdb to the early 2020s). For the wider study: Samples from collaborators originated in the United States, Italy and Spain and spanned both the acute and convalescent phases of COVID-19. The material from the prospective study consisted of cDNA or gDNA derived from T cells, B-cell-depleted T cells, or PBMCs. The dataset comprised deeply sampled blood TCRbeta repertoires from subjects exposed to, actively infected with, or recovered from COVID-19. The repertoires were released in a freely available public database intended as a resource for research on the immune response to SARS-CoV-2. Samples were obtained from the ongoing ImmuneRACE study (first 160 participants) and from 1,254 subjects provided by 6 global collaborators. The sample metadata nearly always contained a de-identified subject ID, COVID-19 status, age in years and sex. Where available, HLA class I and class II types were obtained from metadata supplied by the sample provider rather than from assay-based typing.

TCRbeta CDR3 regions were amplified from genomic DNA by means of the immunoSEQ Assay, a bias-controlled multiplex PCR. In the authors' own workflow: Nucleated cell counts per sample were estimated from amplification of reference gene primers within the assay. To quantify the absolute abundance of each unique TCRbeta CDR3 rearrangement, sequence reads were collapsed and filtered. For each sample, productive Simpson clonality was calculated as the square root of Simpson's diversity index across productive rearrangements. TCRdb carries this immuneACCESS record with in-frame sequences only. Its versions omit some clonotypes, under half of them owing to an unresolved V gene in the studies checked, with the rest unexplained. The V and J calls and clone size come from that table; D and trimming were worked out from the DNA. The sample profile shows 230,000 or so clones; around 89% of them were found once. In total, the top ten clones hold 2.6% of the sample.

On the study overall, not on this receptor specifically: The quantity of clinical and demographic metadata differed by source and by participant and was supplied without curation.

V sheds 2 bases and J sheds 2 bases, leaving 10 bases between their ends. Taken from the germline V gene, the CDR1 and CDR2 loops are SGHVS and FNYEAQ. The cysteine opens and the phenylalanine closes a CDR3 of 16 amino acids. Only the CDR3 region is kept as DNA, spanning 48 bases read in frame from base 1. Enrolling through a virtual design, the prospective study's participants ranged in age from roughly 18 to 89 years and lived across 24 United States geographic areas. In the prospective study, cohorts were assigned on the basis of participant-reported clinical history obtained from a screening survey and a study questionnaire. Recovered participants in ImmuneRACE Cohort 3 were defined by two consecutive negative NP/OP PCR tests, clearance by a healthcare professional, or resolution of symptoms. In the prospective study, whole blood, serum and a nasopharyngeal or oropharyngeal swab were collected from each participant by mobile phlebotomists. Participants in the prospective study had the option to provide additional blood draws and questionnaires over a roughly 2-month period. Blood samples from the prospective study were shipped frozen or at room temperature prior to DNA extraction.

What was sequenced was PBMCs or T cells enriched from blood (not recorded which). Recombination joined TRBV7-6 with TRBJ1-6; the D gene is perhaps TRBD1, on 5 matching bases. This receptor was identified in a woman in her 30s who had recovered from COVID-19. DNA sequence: TGTGCCAGCAGCTTATCTGGGGCCGCCTATAATTCACCCCTCCACTTT. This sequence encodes CASSLSGAAYNSPLHF.